This T cell receptor beta chain was recovered during a study of low-dose radiotherapy and immunotherapy resistance in tumors. For the study at large: Cohort 1 was given 0.5 Gy per fraction every 2 weeks, for 6.5 Gy total. The regimen for patients comprised intravenous nivolumab 240 mg every two weeks plus intravenous ipilimumab 1 mg/kg every six weeks. Aspirin 300 mg was given orally each day for four cycles from cycle 1 day 1.

The time point denotes: before trial treatment. Every donor's regimen consisted of nivolumab, ipilimumab, aspirin, low-dose cyclophosphamide and low-dose radiotherapy. The CDR3 loop spans 17 amino acids. CDR1 and CDR2 (germline): MDHEN, SYDVKM. V was trimmed by 0 bases and J by 2 bases, leaving 14 bases between them. At least ten counts were recorded for this clonotype. Primers used for first-strand cDNA, a TRAV- and TRBV-specific set, covered both alpha and beta chains. Amplification, which lasted 15 to 20 PCR cycles, used a constant-region primer and V-primer adapter to amplify TCRs. TCRdb redid the calling of the reads with MiXCR, one entry per CDR3 protein. The table includes 55,000 to 65,000 distinct CDR3 sequences, less than 30% detected once.

The sequence derives from a male donor with rectosigmoid adenocarcinoma. The input for sequencing was PBMCs, taken before treatment. V usage is TRBV28 and J usage is TRBJ1-5, with D perhaps matching TRBD1 (6 bases). The CDR3 reads CASSLWGGRTGNQPQHF. CDR3 coding DNA: TGTGCCAGCAGTTTATGGGGGGGGCGCACAGGCAATCAGCCCCAGCATTTT.